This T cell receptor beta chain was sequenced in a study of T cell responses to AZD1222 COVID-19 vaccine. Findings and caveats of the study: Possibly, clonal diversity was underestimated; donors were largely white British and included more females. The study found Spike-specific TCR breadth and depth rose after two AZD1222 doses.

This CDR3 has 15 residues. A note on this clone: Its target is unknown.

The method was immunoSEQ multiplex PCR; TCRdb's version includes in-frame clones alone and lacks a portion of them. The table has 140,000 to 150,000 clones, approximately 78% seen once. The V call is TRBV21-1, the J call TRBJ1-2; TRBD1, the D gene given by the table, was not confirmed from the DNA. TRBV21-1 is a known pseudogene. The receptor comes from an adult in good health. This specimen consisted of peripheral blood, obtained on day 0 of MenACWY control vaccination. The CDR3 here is CASSNARQGAYGYTF. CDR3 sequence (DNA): TGTGCCAGCAGCAACGCTAGACAGGGGGCGTATGGCTACACCTTC.